Shown below are 5 T cell receptor beta chains from a single sample sequenced in a study of vaccination and CD4 T cells after COVID-19. Cultured CD4+ T-cell DNA underwent Oncomine TCR Beta short-read sequencing. TCRdb re-derived calls from the PCR reads in MiXCR, one entry per CDR3 protein. The repertoire holds just over 14,000 distinct CDR3 sequences, with roughly 75% as singletons. The sample's treatment: approximately nine-day PBMC culture with coronavirus spike peptide pools or control peptides (ViraFEST assay). Their specific antigens are unknown. The specimen sequenced was CD4+ T cells from blood, cultured in vitro. The source of these receptors is a human donor who had recovered from COVID-19.

The chain combines TRBV7-9 with TRBJ1-4; tentative D call: TRBD1 (5 bases). The CDR3 contains 19 residues. Germline values: CDR1 SEHNR, CDR2 FQNEAQ (reference sequence). V lost 3 bases and J lost 2, with 22 bases in between. CDR3 residues: CASSFGWGPAMRTNEKLFF. The CDR3 nucleotides are TGTGCCAGCAGCTTCGGTTGGGGACCCGCCATGCGTACTAATGAAAAACTGTTTTTT.

There are a few counts of this clonotype. This sequence joins TRBV28 and TRBJ1-2, with D possibly TRBD1 on 6 matching bases. Looked up from germline, CDR1 is MDHEN and CDR2 is SYDVKM. Trimming stripped 4 bases from V and 4 bases from J, with 13 bases between. The CDR3 runs 14 residues. The CDR3 nucleotides read TGTGCCAGCAGTTCGCAACAGGGTCGCTATGGCTACACCTTC. This encodes CASSSQQGRYGYTF.

The rearrangement links TRBV5-1 to TRBJ1-2; TRBD1 matches at 7 bases. The V segment lost 4 bases and the J segment 4 bases; nucleotides outside the gene matches: 4. This CDR3 has 13 amino acids. Germline CDR1 SGHRS, CDR2 YFSETQ. Written as DNA, the CDR3 is TGCGCCAGCAGCCGGGGGACAGCCTATGGCTACACCTTC. Encoded protein: CASSRGTAYGYTF.

The rearrangement uses TRBV6-2 or TRBV6-3 and TRBJ2-6; D might be TRBD1 (6 bases). CDR3 size: 18 residues. V lost 6 bases and J lost 4, with 22 bases in between. Germline V CDR1 and CDR2: MNHEY, SVGEGT. CDR3 nucleotide sequence: TGTGCCAGCAGGCGACAGGTTATTGGGGGTCTGGGGGCCAACGTCCTGACTTTC. This translates into CASRRQVIGGLGANVLTF.

The V gene is TRBV7-2, the J gene TRBJ1-4; D not resolved. The CDR3 runs 14 residues. Trimming pared 3 bases from V and 5 bases from J, leaving 10 bases between. Germline values: CDR1 SGHTA, CDR2 FQGNSA. In DNA, the CDR3 is TGTGCCAGCAGCTTCGCCGGTGGGAATGAAAAACTGTTTTTT. Encoded protein: CASSFAGGNEKLFF. Together with reference TRBV7-2 and TRBJ1-4, the CDR3 gives the full variable domain: GAGVSQSPSNKVTEKGKDVELRCDPISGHTALYWYRQSLGQGLEFLIYFQGNSAPDKSGLPSDRFSAERTGGSVSTLTIQRTQQEDSAVYLCASSFAGGNEKLFFGSGTQLSVL.